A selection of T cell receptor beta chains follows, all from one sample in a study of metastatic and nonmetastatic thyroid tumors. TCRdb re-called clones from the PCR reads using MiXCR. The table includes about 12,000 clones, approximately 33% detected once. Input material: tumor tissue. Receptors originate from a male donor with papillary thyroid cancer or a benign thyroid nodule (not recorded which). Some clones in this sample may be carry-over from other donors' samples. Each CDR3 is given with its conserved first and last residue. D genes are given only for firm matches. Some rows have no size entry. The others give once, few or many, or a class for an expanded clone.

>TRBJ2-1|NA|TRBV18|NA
TGTGCCAGCTCACCAACACCAGGGCGGGACAATGAGCAGTTCTTC
CASSPTPGRDNEQFF
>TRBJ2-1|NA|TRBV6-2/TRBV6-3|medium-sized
TGTGCCAGCAGTTACTCGACCGACTACAATGAGCAGTTCTTC
CASSYSTDYNEQFF
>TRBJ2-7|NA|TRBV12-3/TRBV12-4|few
TGTGCCAGCAGTTCGGGCACCCCCTACGAGCAGTACTTC
CASSSGTPYEQYF
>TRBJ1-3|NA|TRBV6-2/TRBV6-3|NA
TGTGCCAGCAGCGGACGATCCCGGGGCTCTGGAAACACCATATATTTT
CASSGRSRGSGNTIYF
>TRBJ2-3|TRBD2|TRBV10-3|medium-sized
TGTGCCATCAGACCCAAATCCCTGACTAGCAGCACAGATACGCAGTATTTT
CAIRPKSLTSSTDTQYF
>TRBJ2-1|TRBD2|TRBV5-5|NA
TGTGCCAGCAGCTCAAGCGGGGACTCCTACAATGAGCAGTTCTTC
CASSSSGDSYNEQFF
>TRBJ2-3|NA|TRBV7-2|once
TGTGCCAGCAGCCCAGGACCCGGAGCAGATACGCAGTATTTT
CASSPGPGADTQYF
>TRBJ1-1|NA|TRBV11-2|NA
TGTGCCAGCAGCGGATCGAGGGATAGTCGGGAAGCTTTCTTT
CASSGSRDSREAFF
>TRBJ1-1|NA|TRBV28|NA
TGTGCCAGCAGCTCAGGGTGGCAGACAACTGAAGCTTTCTTT
CASSSGWQTTEAFF
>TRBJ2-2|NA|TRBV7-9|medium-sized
TGTGCCACCTATAGACGGGAGAACACCGGGGAGCTGTTTTTT
CATYRRENTGELFF
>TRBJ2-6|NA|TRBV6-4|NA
TGTGCCAACAGTCCTACTAGCACTGGGGCCAACGTCCTGACTTTC
CANSPTSTGANVLTF
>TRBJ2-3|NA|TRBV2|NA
TGTGCCAGCAGTGAAGCCGCAGTGGCTAGCACAGATACGCAGTATTTT
CASSEAAVASTDTQYF
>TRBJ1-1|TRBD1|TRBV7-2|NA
TGTGCCAGCAGCCCCGGGACAGGGACGATGACTGAAGCTTTCTTT
CASSPGTGTMTEAFF
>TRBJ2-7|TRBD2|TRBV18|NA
TGTGCCAGCTCACAGGGACTAGGAGTTGGCGAGCAGTACTTC
CASSQGLGVGEQYF
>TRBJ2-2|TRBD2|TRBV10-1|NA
TGCGCCAGCGGGGATAGCGGGAGTAATAGGAACACCGGGGAGCTGTTTTTT
CASGDSGSNRNTGELFF
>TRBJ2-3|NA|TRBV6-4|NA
TGTGCCAGCAGTGACTCCGGCGGACCAGATACGCAGTATTTT
CASSDSGGPDTQYF
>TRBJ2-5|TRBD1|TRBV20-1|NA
TGCAGTGCTCAATTAGGGACAGGGCTCGAGACCCAGTACTTC
CSAQLGTGLETQYF
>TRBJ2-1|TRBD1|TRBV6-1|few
TGTGCCAGCAGAGGACAGGTTCCCGTGCAGTTCTTC
CASRGQVPVQFF
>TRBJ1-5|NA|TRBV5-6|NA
TGTGCCAGCAGCCCGGGACTCAGCCATCAGCCCCAGCATTTT
CASSPGLSHQPQHF
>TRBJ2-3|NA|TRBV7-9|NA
TGTGCCAGCAAAGACAGGGAGGGTCTAGATACGCAGTATTTT
CASKDREGLDTQYF
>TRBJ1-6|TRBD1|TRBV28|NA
TGTGCCAGCAGTTTATTGCAGGGGGCAAATAATTCACCCCTCCACTTT
CASSLLQGANNSPLHF
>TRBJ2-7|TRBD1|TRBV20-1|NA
TGCAGTGCCCGGACAGGTTCCAACGACGAGCAGTACTTC
CSARTGSNDEQYF
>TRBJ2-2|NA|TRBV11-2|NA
TGTGCCACCACCTCTCCCAGGGTATATGACGGGGAGCTGTTTTTT
CATTSPRVYDGELFF
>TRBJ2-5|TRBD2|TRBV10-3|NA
TGTGCCATCAGTGAGGCCGGGACTAGCGGCCAAGAGACCCAGTACTTC
CAISEAGTSGQETQYF
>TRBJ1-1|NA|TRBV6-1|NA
TGTGCCAGCAGTGAATGGATATTGAACACTGAAGCTTTCTTT
CASSEWILNTEAFF
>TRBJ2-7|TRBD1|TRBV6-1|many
TGTGCCAGCAGCGATGACAGGGTAAATTACTACGAGCAGTACTTC
CASSDDRVNYYEQYF
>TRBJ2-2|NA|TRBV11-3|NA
TGTGCCAGCAGCTTATGGGGTTTTGGGGACACCGGGGAGCTGTTTTTT
CASSLWGFGDTGELFF
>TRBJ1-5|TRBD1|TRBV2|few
TGTGCCAGCAGTGAAGAGGGAACAGGGGAACAGCCCCAGCATTTT
CASSEEGTGEQPQHF
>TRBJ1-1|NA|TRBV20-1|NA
TGCAGTGCTGGAACGGGGAACACTGAAGCTTTCTTT
CSAGTGNTEAFF
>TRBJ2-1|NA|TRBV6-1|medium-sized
TGTGCCAGCACCCCCGTTCCTCCCAGGGGATATAATGAGCAGTTCTTC
CASTPVPPRGYNEQFF
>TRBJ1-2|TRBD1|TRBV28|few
TGTGCCAGCAGTTTTGGTGTGGACAGGGGCTATGGCTACACCTTC
CASSFGVDRGYGYTF
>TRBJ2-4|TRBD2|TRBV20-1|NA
TGCAGTGCTAGCCCCCCTAGCGGGAGGGGGGTAGCCAAAAACATTCAGTACTTC
CSASPPSGRGVAKNIQYF